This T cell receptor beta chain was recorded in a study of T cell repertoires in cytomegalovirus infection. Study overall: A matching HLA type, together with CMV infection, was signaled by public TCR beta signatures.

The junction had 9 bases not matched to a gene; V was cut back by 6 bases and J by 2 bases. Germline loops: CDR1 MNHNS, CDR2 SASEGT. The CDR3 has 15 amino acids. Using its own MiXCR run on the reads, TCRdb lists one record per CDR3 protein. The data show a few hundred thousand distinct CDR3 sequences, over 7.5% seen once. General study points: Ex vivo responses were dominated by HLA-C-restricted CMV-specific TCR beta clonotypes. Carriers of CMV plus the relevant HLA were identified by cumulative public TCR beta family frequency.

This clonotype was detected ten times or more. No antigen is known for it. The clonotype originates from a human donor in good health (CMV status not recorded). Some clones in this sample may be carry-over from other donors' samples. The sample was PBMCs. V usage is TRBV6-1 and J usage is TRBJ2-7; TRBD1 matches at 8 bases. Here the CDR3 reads CASRTYDRGTYEQYF. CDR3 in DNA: TGTGCCAGCAGGACATACGACAGGGGAACCTACGAGCAGTACTTC.